The 32 T cell receptor beta chains below all came from one sample that was sequenced in a study of control samples from healthy donors and cancer patients. The assay was immunoSEQ multiplex PCR, and TCRdb's table has in-frame clones only and misses some. The table has approximately 150,000 clones, roughly 94% seen once. Specimen: blood. The receptors were sampled from a man between 35 and 55 years old in good health.

The chain uses TRBV18 and TRBJ1-2; possible D gene TRBD1, 5 bases. V lost 6 bases to trimming and J lost 4 bases, with 9 bases between them. The CDR3 covers 12 residues. Germline CDR1 reads KGHSH; CDR2 reads LQKENI. CDR3 amino acids: CASSLGGYGYTF. CDR3 DNA: TGTGCCAGCTCCCTGGGGGGCTATGGCTACACCTTC.

This clone was seen only a few times. The rearrangement uses TRBV2 and TRBJ1-3; 8 bases are shared with TRBD1. The CDR3 contains 14 residues. Germline V gene data show CDR1 as SNHLY and CDR2 as FYNNEI. J gave up 4 bases and V 7 bases, and 6 bases lay outside the gene matches. CDR3: CASKIQGAGNTIYF. For the CDR3, the DNA is TGTGCCAGCAAAATCCAGGGGGCCGGAAACACCATATATTTT.

J is TRBJ1-3 and V is TRBV28, with D uncertain. This CDR3 has 14 amino acids. The germline V gene encodes CDR1 MDHEN and CDR2 SYDVKM. V was cut by 2 bases and J by 8 bases, with 13 bases left in between. For the CDR3, the DNA is TGTGCCAGCAGTTTAAGCCCCCCTAGAGACACCATATATTTT. Amino acids: CASSLSPPRDTIYF.

The chain employs TRBV6-5 and TRBJ2-3; 9 bases are a match to TRBD1. Germline loops: CDR1 MNHEY, CDR2 SVGAGI. Trimming removed 7 bases from V and 3 bases from J; junction bases left unmatched: 8. This CDR3 region has 15 residues. The CDR3 spells CASNPTGGTTDTQYF. The CDR3 DNA sequence: TGTGCCAGCAATCCCACAGGGGGCACGACAGATACGCAGTATTTT.

The rearrangement links TRBV11-2 to TRBJ2-1; TRBD2 matches 14 bases. CDR3 length equals 18 residues. After removal of 1 base from V and 4 bases from J, the junction contained 6 bases not matched to a gene. The germline V gene encodes CDR1 SGHAT and CDR2 FQNNGV. This CDR3 is CASSLGGLAGARYNEQFF. CDR3 coding DNA: TGTGCCAGCAGCTTAGGGGGACTAGCGGGGGCACGTTACAATGAGCAGTTCTTC.

This clone was counted once. The genes are TRBV15 and TRBJ1-5; D ambiguous. Deletions cut 0 bases from V and 4 bases from J, with 7 bases between. Germline CDR1 LNHNV, CDR2 YYDKDF (reference sequence). The CDR3 loop spans 14 amino acids. CDR3 sequence (DNA): TGTGCCACCAGCAGAGATACGTGGAATCAGCCCCAGCATTTT. Its translation is CATSRDTWNQPQHF. The full variable domain, in which reference TRBV15 and TRBJ1-5 provide the parts outside the CDR3, is DAMVIQNPRYQVTQFGKPVTLSCSQTLNHNVMYWYQQKSSQAPKLLFHYYDKDFNNEADTPDNFQSRRPNTSFCFLDIRSPGLGDTAMYLCATSRDTWNQPQHFGDGTRLSIL.

The chain couples TRBV10-2 to TRBJ1-6; 7 bases are shared with TRBD1. With 5 bases clipped from V and 11 bases from J, the junction kept 24 bases outside the gene matches. The CDR3 totals 19 residues. Germline lookup yields CDR1 WSHSY and CDR2 SAAADI. The CDR3 is CASSQDRLGLTTPQPPLHF. As DNA, the CDR3 is TGCGCCAGCAGTCAGGACAGGTTGGGCTTAACCACCCCTCAACCACCCCTCCACTTT.

This clone has just a few counts. This chain connects TRBV7-9 to TRBJ2-7, with no clear D. The CDR3 runs 14 residues. Per the germline V gene, CDR1 is SEHNR and CDR2 is FQNEAQ (reference sequence). V was trimmed by 4 bases and J by 5 bases, leaving 15 bases between them. The CDR3 DNA is TGTGCCAGCAGCTCCCGGGCCGCGGCGGACGAGCAGTACTTC. It codes for CASSSRAAADEQYF. Supplemented by reference TRBV7-9 and TRBJ2-7, the full variable domain reads DTGVSQNPRHKITKRGQNVTFRCDPISEHNRLYWYRQTLGQGPEFLTYFQNEAQLEKSRLLSDRFSAERPKGSFSTLEIQRTEQGDSAMYLCASSSRAAADEQYFGPGTRLTVT.

This chain links TRBV10-3 with TRBJ1-1; TRBD1 agrees at 7 bases. This CDR3 contains 14 residues. Germline V gives CDR1 ENHRY, CDR2 SYGVKD. V lost 7 bases to trimming and J lost 5 bases; unmatched junction nucleotides: 10. The CDR3 DNA reads TGTGCCATCAACGAGGGGACAGAGGCAACTGAAGCTTTCTTT. Protein: CAINEGTEATEAFF.

The chain employs TRBV15 and TRBJ2-7; possibly TRBD2 for D (5 bases). This CDR3 has 20 residues. Deletions cut 4 bases from V and 3 bases from J, with 31 bases between. In germline, CDR1 is LNHNV, CDR2 YYDKDF (reference sequence). The CDR3 DNA is TGTGCCACCAGCACCGGCCTGCTTACGGCCATCCTGAATGAGGGCTACGAGCAGTACTTC. It yields the protein CATSTGLLTAILNEGYEQYF.

This chain joins TRBV9 and TRBJ2-7, with TRBD2 matching over 8 bases. J lost 6 bases, V lost 3 bases, and 8 bases had no gene match. The CDR3 covers 14 residues. In germline, CDR1 is SGDLS, CDR2 YYNGEE. CDR3 nucleotides: TGTGCCAGCAGCGAAAGCGGGAGAGGACGCGAGCAGTACTTC. The encoded protein is CASSESGRGREQYF.

This clone appeared once. The chain combines TRBV6-2 or TRBV6-3 with TRBJ1-1; D uncertain. This CDR3 is built from 14 residues. V lost 0 bases and J 4 bases, leaving 9 bases between the germline ends. CDR1 MNHEY and CDR2 SVGEGT come from the germline V gene. CDR3 loop: CASSYSIRGTEAFF. The CDR3 DNA sequence: TGTGCCAGCAGTTACTCGATACGGGGCACTGAAGCTTTCTTT.

This clone was detected once. The chain employs TRBV27 and TRBJ2-6; D gene ambiguous. Germline V gives CDR1 MNHEY, CDR2 SMNVEV (reference sequence). The CDR3 sequence is 21 residues long. V was shortened by 4 bases and J by 0 bases, with 25 bases between the two germline ends. In nucleotides, the CDR3 is TGTGCCAGCAGTTCAGAAAGGTACTTCAGCAGGAGAAGCTCTGGGGCCAACGTCCTGACTTTC. As protein: CASSSERYFSRRSSGANVLTF.

The V call is TRBV9, the J call TRBJ2-3; tentatively, D is TRBD2 (5 bases). This CDR3 contains 19 residues. The ends were cut back, 4 bases at V and 0 bases at J, with 24 bases in the middle. Germline lookup yields CDR1 SGDLS and CDR2 YYNGEE. The CDR3 region has the DNA TGTGCCAGCAGCCCCTCCGGGATCCCAACCCGGTGGAGCACAGATACGCAGTATTTT. Translation: CASSPSGIPTRWSTDTQYF.

The V call is TRBV28, the J call TRBJ1-4; D gene uncertain. This CDR3 is 11 amino acids long. CDR1 is MDHEN, CDR2 SYDVKM, per germline. CDR3 region: CAAGLREKLFF. The DNA for the CDR3 is TGTGCGGCAGGTTTGAGGGAAAAACTGTTTTTT.

This chain joins TRBV11-2 and TRBJ2-5; 8 bases map to TRBD1. Germline-derived CDR1 and CDR2 are SGHAT and FQNNGV. The CDR3 consists of 14 residues. The V gene end was trimmed by 4 bases and the J gene end by 3 bases; junction bases not matched to a gene: 4. The CDR3 bases are TGTGCCAGCAGCTCCTTGACAGGGGAAGAGACCCAGTACTTC. It codes for CASSSLTGEETQYF.

The chain links TRBV6-5 to TRBJ2-3; D is uncertain. Germline lookup yields CDR1 MNHEY and CDR2 SVGAGI. Trimming took off 3 bases at V and 6 bases at J, with 7 bases between the two ends. This CDR3 contains 12 residues. The CDR3 DNA reads TGTGCCAGCAGTTATTTTGGGGATACGCAGTATTTT. Protein: CASSYFGDTQYF.

The rearrangement links TRBV6-2 or TRBV6-3 to TRBJ1-5, with D perhaps TRBD1 (6 bases). Trimming left V 2 bases short and J 0 bases short, with 11 bases between. Germline V gives CDR1 MNHEY, CDR2 SVGEGT. The CDR3 has 16 residues. The CDR3 coding sequence is TGTGCCAGCAGTTACCTCTGGACAGATAGCAATCAGCCCCAGCATTTT. Its translation is CASSYLWTDSNQPQHF.

The chain combines TRBV11-2 with TRBJ2-1, with D possibly TRBD2 on 6 matching bases. CDR3 length equals 15 residues. Trimming removed 1 base from V and 4 bases from J, with 11 bases in between. Germline assignment: CDR1 SGHAT and CDR2 FQNNGV. In DNA, the CDR3 is TGTGCCAGCAGCTTAGTGTCTAGCGCATACAATGAGCAGTTCTTC. This gives the protein CASSLVSSAYNEQFF.

In the case of this clone: The sample has other DNA sequences that encode this CDR3 too. The chain uses TRBV12-3 or TRBV12-4 and TRBJ1-1, with D perhaps TRBD1 (6 bases). This CDR3 spans 13 amino acids. V was cut by 3 bases and J by 1 base, with 6 bases left in between. The CDR3 region has the DNA TGTGCCAGCAGTTTGGGACAGAACACTGAAGCTTTCTTT. It codes for CASSLGQNTEAFF.

The gene calls are TRBV11-2 and TRBJ2-7; no firm D call. The CDR3 extends over 11 amino acids. CDR1 is SGHAT and CDR2 is FQNNGV in the germline V gene. The ends were cut back, 8 bases at V and 3 bases at J, with 8 bases in the middle. CDR3 in DNA: TGTGCCAGCGAATATGGCTACGAGCAGTACTTC. It specifies CASEYGYEQYF.

Here the CDR3 DNA reads TGTGCCAGCAGTCCTAACCTAGGCTTGCCCTACAATGAGCAGTTCTTC. Its protein product is CASSPNLGLPYNEQFF. The chain is built from TRBV28 and TRBJ2-1; D call uncertain. This CDR3 contains 16 residues. Germline-derived CDR1 and CDR2 are MDHEN and SYDVKM. V was cut by 5 bases and J by 2 bases, with 16 bases left in between.

The J gene is TRBJ2-2, the V gene TRBV11-3, with D unresolved. From germline, CDR1 is SGHNT and CDR2 YENEEA. The CDR3 runs to 16 residues. Trimming removed 0 bases from V and 2 bases from J, with 10 bases in between. CDR3 in amino acids: CASSLEVGTNTGELFF. CDR3 DNA sequence: TGTGCCAGCAGCTTAGAAGTGGGAACAAACACCGGGGAGCTGTTTTTT. Complete variable domain (other parts from reference TRBV11-3 and TRBJ2-2): EAGVVQSPRYKIIEKKQPVAFWCNPISGHNTLYWYLQNLGQGPELLIRYENEEAVDDSQLPKDRFSAERLKGVDSTLKIQPAELGDSAVYLCASSLEVGTNTGELFFGEGSRLTVL.

The chain carries TRBV28 and TRBJ2-2; 9 bases map to TRBD2. With V trimmed by 2 bases and J by 6 bases, 10 bases remained unmatched. The germline V gene encodes CDR1 MDHEN and CDR2 SYDVKM. The CDR3 loop spans 17 amino acids. As DNA, the CDR3 is TGTGCCAGCAGTTTAAGAGCGGGAGGAGTGATCCCCGGGGAGCTGTTTTTT. Translated: CASSLRAGGVIPGELFF. Complete variable domain (other parts from reference TRBV28 and TRBJ2-2): DVKVTQSSRYLVKRTGEKVFLECVQDMDHENMFWYRQDPGLGLRLIYFSYDVKMKEKGDIPEGYSVSREKKERFSLILESASTNQTSMYLCASSLRAGGVIPGELFFGEGSRLTVL.

This clone appeared a few times. As DNA, the CDR3 is TGTGCCAGCACGGCCCACTACGAGCAGTACTTC. The encoded protein is CASTAHYEQYF. J is TRBJ2-7 and V is TRBV25-1; D is unresolved. Germline values: CDR1 MGHDK, CDR2 SYGVNS. The CDR3 extends over 11 amino acids. The germline V and J ends were trimmed by 7 bases and 3 bases, with 7 bases remaining between them.

The V and J genes are TRBV10-2 and TRBJ1-1; unclear D gene. Trimming shortened V by 5 bases and J by 1 base, and 5 bases separated the two germline ends. The germline V gene encodes CDR1 WSHSY and CDR2 SAAADI. This CDR3 has 12 residues. The CDR3 protein is CASSQRNTEAFF. The CDR3, as DNA: TGCGCCAGCAGTCAGAGGAACACTGAAGCTTTCTTT.

This clone was found a few times. The genes are TRBV27 and TRBJ1-6; 7 nucleotides match TRBD1. The length of the CDR3 is 16 residues. Trimming took 2 bases from V and 4 from J; bases not matched to a gene: 5. Germline CDR1 and CDR2: MNHEY and SMNVEV (reference sequence). The CDR3 reads CASSLLVGQYNSPLHF. The DNA of the CDR3 is TGTGCCAGCAGTTTACTGGTGGGACAGTATAATTCACCCCTCCACTTT.

The rearrangement uses TRBV7-2 and TRBJ1-2; D gene uncertain. Germline CDR1 reads SGHTA; CDR2 reads FQGNSA. The V gene lost 5 bases and the J gene lost 6 bases, with 13 bases spanning the gap. This CDR3 comprises 13 residues. CDR3 nucleotide sequence: TGTGCCAGCAGCCCCCTCCCCCAGGATGGCTACACCTTC. This encodes CASSPLPQDGYTF.

The chain couples TRBV7-8 to TRBJ2-3, with 9 bases that match TRBD1. The CDR3 has 15 amino acids. Germline loops: CDR1 SGHVS, CDR2 FQNEAQ. After removal of 3 bases from V and 1 base from J, the junction contained 2 bases not matched to a gene. In DNA form, the CDR3 reads TGTGCCAGCAGCTTGGGACAGGGACGCACAGATACGCAGTATTTT. It yields the protein CASSLGQGRTDTQYF. Supplemented by reference TRBV7-8 and TRBJ2-3, the full variable domain reads GAGVSQSPRYKVAKRGQDVALRCDPISGHVSLFWYQQALGQGPEFLTYFQNEAQLDKSGLPSDRFFAERPEGSVSTLKIQRTQQEDSAVYLCASSLGQGRTDTQYFGPGTRLTVL.

This chain connects TRBV19 to TRBJ2-7; TRBD1 matches at 12 bases. The CDR3 totals 15 residues. Unmatched junction bases numbered 4, after V lost 4 bases and J lost 3 bases. In germline, CDR1 is LNHDA, CDR2 SQIVND (reference sequence). The CDR3 spells CASSRDRGQNYEQYF. The CDR3 coding sequence is TGTGCCAGTAGTAGGGACAGGGGGCAAAACTACGAGCAGTACTTC. The full variable domain, completed using reference TRBV19 and TRBJ2-7, is DGGITQSPKYLFRKEGQNVTLSCEQNLNHDAMYWYRQDPGQGLRLIYYSQIVNDFQKGDIAEGYSVSREKKESFPLTVTSAQKNPTAFYLCASSRDRGQNYEQYFGPGTRLTVT.

The CDR3 DNA is TGTGCCACTTCGACAGGCTCTGGAAACACCATATATTTT. Translating gives CATSTGSGNTIYF. The chain couples TRBV3-1 (or the pseudogene TRBV3-2) to TRBJ1-3, with D maybe TRBD1 (6 bases). V lost 10 bases, J lost 0 bases, and 10 bases lay in between. Germline V CDR1 and CDR2: LGHDT, YNNKEL (reference sequence). The CDR3 has 13 residues.

V gene TRBV11-2 combines with J gene TRBJ1-1; D remains ambiguous. V shed 2 bases and J shed 1 base, with 11 bases lying between them. The CDR3 has 15 residues. CDR1 and CDR2 (germline): SGHAT, FQNNGV. CDR3 sequence: CASSLQRSGNTEAFF. CDR3 DNA sequence: TGTGCCAGCAGCTTACAAAGGAGCGGGAACACTGAAGCTTTCTTT.